Listed here are 31 T cell receptor beta chains from one sample, sequenced in a study of graft-versus-host responses after intestinal transplantation. No antigen is known for these receptors. The method was immunoSEQ multiplex PCR; TCRdb's version includes in-frame clones alone and lacks a portion of them. The profile shows fewer than 120,000 clones, 85% to 95% of them singletons. Sequences were derived from unstimulated CD8+ T cells sorted from spleen or lymph node cells, sampled before intestinal transplant. Every receptor here comes from a human donor who received an intestinal transplant.

This clone has just a few counts. This chain uses TRBV28 with TRBJ2-2; 10 nucleotides agree with TRBD1. This CDR3 comprises 16 residues. The junction had 4 bases not matched to a gene; V was cut back by 4 bases and J by 2 bases. Germline CDR1 MDHEN, CDR2 SYDVKM. CDR3 DNA: TGTGCCAGCAGTTCCTGGGACAGGGGTAACACCGGGGAGCTGTTTTTT. It yields the protein CASSSWDRGNTGELFF. Looking up the rest from reference TRBV28 and TRBJ2-2 gives the full variable domain: DVKVTQSSRYLVKRTGEKVFLECVQDMDHENMFWYRQDPGLGLRLIYFSYDVKMKEKGDIPEGYSVSREKKERFSLILESASTNQTSMYLCASSSWDRGNTGELFFGEGSRLTVL.

The chain links TRBV10-1 to TRBJ2-7, with 10 bases identical to TRBD2. Trimming removed 0 bases from V and 6 bases from J; junction bases left unmatched: 5. CDR3 length: 15 residues. Germline V gives CDR1 WNHNN, CDR2 SYGVQD (reference sequence). The CDR3 sequence is CASSESSLAGAEQYF. DNA of the CDR3: TGCGCCAGCAGTGAGTCGAGCCTAGCGGGAGCCGAGCAGTACTTC.

The rearrangement uses TRBV6-5 and TRBJ1-1, with a weak D call TRBD1 (6 bases). CDR1 and CDR2 (germline): MNHEY, SVGAGI. The CDR3 sequence is 14 residues long. Trimming pared 8 bases from V and 5 bases from J, leaving 18 bases between. The CDR3 loop is CASGLQGPITEAFF. The CDR3, as DNA: TGTGCCAGCGGTCTACAGGGACCGATAACTGAAGCTTTCTTT.

The chain couples TRBV18 to TRBJ2-7; 9 nucleotides line up with TRBD1. The ends lost 4 bases at V and 3 bases at J; junction bases unmatched: 10. Germline V gene data show CDR1 as KGHSH and CDR2 as LQKENI. This CDR3 comprises 16 residues. In nucleotides, the CDR3 is TGTGCCAGCTCACGAGGCCTCACAGGGGGCCTCTACGAGCAGTACTTC. Protein sequence: CASSRGLTGGLYEQYF.

The chain recombines TRBV13 with TRBJ2-7; 10 bases are shared with TRBD2. The CDR3 consists of 18 residues. Germline-derived CDR1 and CDR2 are PRHDT and FYEKMQ (reference sequence). J lost 3 bases, V lost 1 base, and 12 bases had no gene match. Here the CDR3 DNA reads TGTGCCAGCAGCTTAGTAGGAGCGGGAGGGCCCGATAGCTACGAGCAGTACTTC. It yields the protein CASSLVGAGGPDSYEQYF.

The V gene is TRBV19, the J gene TRBJ1-1; the D is unclear. V lost 7 bases and J 0 bases, leaving 9 bases between the germline ends. The CDR3 consists of 13 residues. In germline, CDR1 is LNHDA, CDR2 SQIVND (reference sequence). CDR3 sequence (DNA): TGTGCCAGTAATCCGACACTGAACACTGAAGCTTTCTTT. It specifies CASNPTLNTEAFF.

J is TRBJ2-1 and V is TRBV11-2; TRBD2 aligns across 8 bases. Trimming cost V 0 bases and J 7 bases; bases outside gene matches: 5. The CDR3 extends over 15 amino acids. Germline V gives CDR1 SGHAT, CDR2 FQNNGV. CDR3 residues: CASSLEASGPNEQFF. CDR3 sequence (DNA): TGTGCCAGCAGCTTAGAGGCTAGCGGGCCGAATGAGCAGTTCTTC. Using reference TRBV11-2 and TRBJ2-1 for the parts outside the CDR3, the full variable domain is EAGVAQSPRYKIIEKRQSVAFWCNPISGHATLYWYQQILGQGPKLLIQFQNNGVVDDSQLPKDRFSAERLKGVDSTLKIQPAKLEDSAVYLCASSLEASGPNEQFFGPGTRLTVL.

The chain couples TRBV9 to TRBJ1-1, with a tentative D call TRBD1 (5 bases). The CDR3 contains 15 residues. Trimming took 0 bases from V and 5 from J, leaving 14 bases between them. The germline V gene encodes CDR1 SGDLS and CDR2 YYNGEE. The DNA of the CDR3 is TGTGCCAGCAGCGTAGGAGGTGACAGTTATACTGAAGCTTTCTTT. Translated, it gives CASSVGGDSYTEAFF.

The CDR3 here is CASSQPGQGGFTDTQYF. CDR3 sequence (DNA): TGTGCCAGCAGCCAGCCGGGACAGGGAGGGTTCACAGATACGCAGTATTTT. The chain has TRBV7-6 and TRBJ2-3; 9 bases map to TRBD1. This CDR3 has 17 amino acids. The germline V gene has CDR1 SGHVS and CDR2 FNYEAQ. Germline trimming cut 5 bases from V and 2 bases from J; bases unmatched to any gene: 11.

This chain joins TRBV11-2 and TRBJ2-1; 7 bases are a match to TRBD2. Germline V gene data show CDR1 as SGHAT and CDR2 as FQNNGV. J was trimmed by 6 bases and V by 9 bases; bases with no gene match: 8. This CDR3 spans 13 amino acids. This CDR3 is CASSAGTINEQFF. The DNA of the CDR3 is TGTGCCAGTAGCGCCGGGACTATCAATGAGCAGTTCTTC.

V gene TRBV27 combines with J gene TRBJ2-1, with a possible D match to TRBD1 (6 bases). With 3 bases removed from V and 2 bases from J, the gap between germline ends came to 8 bases. The germline CDR1 and CDR2 sequences are MNHEY and SMNVEV (reference sequence). CDR3 size: 14 residues. The CDR3 here is CASSFPGAYNEQFF. CDR3 bases: TGTGCCAGCAGTTTCCCAGGGGCCTACAATGAGCAGTTCTTC.

The rearrangement joins TRBV5-6 to TRBJ1-5; TRBD1 might be the D (6 bases). V lost 6 bases, J lost 4 bases, and 8 bases lay in between. This CDR3 region has 12 residues. Germline V gene lookup returns CDR1 SGHDT and CDR2 YYEEEE. In nucleotides, the CDR3 is TGTGCCAGCAACACAGGGAATCAGCCCCAGCATTTT. Its protein is CASNTGNQPQHF. The whole variable domain, remainder taken from reference TRBV5-6 and TRBJ1-5, is DAGVTQSPTHLIKTRGQQVTLRCSPKSGHDTVSWYQQALGQGPQFIFQYYEEEERQRGNFPDRFSGHQFPNYSSELNVNALLLGDSALYLCASNTGNQPQHFGDGTRLSIL.

The chain uses TRBV2 and TRBJ1-5; no clear D gene. Trimming cost V 8 bases and J 2 bases, with 13 bases left between them. This CDR3 is 14 amino acids long. Germline-derived CDR1 and CDR2 are SNHLY and FYNNEI. CDR3 in amino acids: CASCSDLGNQPQHF. CDR3 coding DNA: TGTGCCAGCTGTTCAGACCTTGGCAATCAGCCCCAGCATTTT.

The chain combines TRBV9 with TRBJ1-2; D gene unclear. The CDR3 is 14 residues long. The germline CDR1 and CDR2 sequences are SGDLS and YYNGEE. V lost 0 bases to trimming and J lost 4 bases, with 10 bases between them. The CDR3, as DNA: TGTGCCAGCAGCGTAGGTCCGAACTCCTATGGCTACACCTTC. Its protein product is CASSVGPNSYGYTF.

V and J are TRBV19 and TRBJ2-1; D not certain. The CDR3 runs 17 residues. CDR1 and CDR2 from the germline V gene are LNHDA and SQIVND (reference sequence). V gave up 3 bases and J gave up 2 bases, with 17 bases separating them. The CDR3 DNA sequence: TGTGCCAGTAGTATGGGGTCGGTGCCGGACCCCTACAATGAGCAGTTCTTC. Translation gives CASSMGSVPDPYNEQFF.

The CDR3 loop reads CASSPPPGQLNVAGGPSVSNEQFF. In DNA, the CDR3 is TGTGCCAGCAGCCCCCCACCGGGACAGCTAAATGTAGCGGGAGGGCCCTCGGTTTCCAATGAGCAGTTCTTC. The chain links TRBV4-2 to TRBJ2-1; 11 bases are a match to TRBD2. Unmatched junction bases numbered 32, after V lost 4 bases and J lost 6 bases. Germline V lookup: CDR1 LGHNA, CDR2 YNFKEQ. CDR3 length: 24 amino acids.

The J gene is TRBJ2-2, the V gene TRBV7-9; D possibly corresponds to TRBD2 (7 bases). The CDR3 has 17 residues. The ends were cut back, 5 bases at V and 3 bases at J, with 19 bases in the middle. CDR1 and CDR2 from the germline V gene are SEHNR and FQNEAQ (reference sequence). CDR3 in DNA: TGTGCCAGCAGCGCGCACCCAGGGAGGGGGGACACCGGGGAGCTGTTTTTT. It specifies CASSAHPGRGDTGELFF.

The rearrangement uses TRBV2 and TRBJ2-1; 9 bases map to TRBD1. The length of the CDR3 is 11 residues. Germline V gives CDR1 SNHLY, CDR2 FYNNEI. The V segment lost 11 bases and the J segment 7 bases; nucleotides outside the gene matches: 3. CDR3 amino acids: CAVQGANEQFF. CDR3 DNA sequence: TGTGCCGTACAGGGGGCTAATGAGCAGTTCTTC.

The chain is built from TRBV27 and TRBJ2-3, with 8 bases aligning to TRBD2. J gave up 2 bases and V 1 base, and 14 bases lay outside the gene matches. The CDR3 is 19 amino acids. Germline assignment: CDR1 MNHEY and CDR2 SMNVEV (reference sequence). CDR3 residues: CASSLLLTSGGLNTDTQYF. CDR3 coding DNA: TGTGCCAGCAGTTTATTGTTAACTAGCGGAGGACTGAACACAGATACGCAGTATTTT.

J is TRBJ2-7 and V is TRBV5-4; D may be TRBD2 (6 bases). V was pared by 2 bases and J by 0 bases, with 12 bases between. This CDR3 region has 15 residues. Germline V lookup: CDR1 SGHNT, CDR2 YYREEE (reference sequence). CDR3 sequence reads: CASSLGGMGSYEQYF. In nucleotides, the CDR3 is TGTGCCAGCAGCTTAGGCGGGATGGGCTCCTACGAGCAGTACTTC.

V is TRBV5-1 and J is TRBJ2-5; 8 bases match TRBD1. Germline loops: CDR1 SGHRS, CDR2 YFSETQ. This CDR3 region has 15 residues. Trimming took 0 bases from V and 5 from J; bases not matched to a gene: 6. CDR3 loop: CASSLVAGGRETQYF. The CDR3 DNA sequence: TGCGCCAGCAGCTTGGTGGCAGGGGGCAGGGAGACCCAGTACTTC.

This sequence joins TRBV27 and TRBJ2-1; D might be TRBD1 (5 bases). This CDR3 spans 15 amino acids. V was trimmed by 6 bases and J by 0 bases, leaving 12 bases between them. The germline CDR1 and CDR2 sequences are MNHEY and SMNVEV (reference sequence). The CDR3 region is CASRLPGPSYNEQFF. The CDR3, as DNA: TGTGCCAGCAGATTACCAGGGCCCTCCTACAATGAGCAGTTCTTC.

The rearrangement joins TRBV19 to TRBJ2-1; 8 nucleotides align to TRBD2. Per the germline V gene, CDR1 is LNHDA and CDR2 is SQIVND (reference sequence). There are 15 residues in the CDR3. The ends lost 5 bases at V and 8 bases at J; junction bases unmatched: 11. The CDR3 DNA follows: TGTGCCAGTAGTTCCGGCGGACTAGCTGTAGATGAGCAGTTCTTC. Amino acids: CASSSGGLAVDEQFF. The variable domain in full, completed from reference TRBV19 and TRBJ2-1, reads DGGITQSPKYLFRKEGQNVTLSCEQNLNHDAMYWYRQDPGQGLRLIYYSQIVNDFQKGDIAEGYSVSREKKESFPLTVTSAQKNPTAFYLCASSSGGLAVDEQFFGPGTRLTVL.

V and J are TRBV11-2 and TRBJ2-7, with a possible D match to TRBD1 (5 bases). V was clipped by 2 bases and J by 2 bases, with 19 bases between them. The CDR3 runs to 17 residues. Germline loops: CDR1 SGHAT, CDR2 FQNNGV. CDR3 amino acids: CASSLRLSLDRTYEQYF. The CDR3 bases are TGTGCCAGCAGCTTAAGGCTTAGCCTAGACAGAACCTACGAGCAGTACTTC.

This clone showed up just once. V and J are TRBV9 and TRBJ1-4; D remains ambiguous. CDR1 and CDR2 from the germline V gene are SGDLS and YYNGEE. V gave up 7 bases and J gave up 4 bases, with 8 bases separating them. The CDR3 extends over 12 amino acids. CDR3: CASGSVNEKLFF. The CDR3 nucleotides are TGTGCCAGCGGCTCGGTTAATGAAAAACTGTTTTTT.

This chain connects TRBV6-5 to TRBJ1-1; weak D call: TRBD1 (5 bases). This CDR3 is built from 13 residues. Germline CDR1 and CDR2: MNHEY and SVGAGI. V was clipped by 8 bases and J by 5 bases, with 15 bases between them. The CDR3 DNA is TGTGCCAGCTCCCCAGGGATGGGAACTGAAGCTTTCTTT. This sequence encodes CASSPGMGTEAFF.

V gene TRBV6-1 combines with J gene TRBJ2-3; 9 bases align to TRBD2. V lost 10 bases to trimming and J lost 2 bases; unmatched junction nucleotides: 4. CDR3 length equals 13 residues. Germline CDR1 MNHNS, CDR2 SASEGT. CDR3 amino acids: CANRLADTDTQYF. The CDR3 DNA is TGTGCCAACAGACTAGCGGACACAGATACGCAGTATTTT.

V and J are TRBV14 and TRBJ2-5; D gene ambiguous. Per germline, CDR1 SGHDN and CDR2 FVKESK. Trimming left V 0 bases short and J 5 bases short, with 7 bases between. The CDR3 is 13 amino acids. The CDR3 bases are TGTGCCAGCAGCCAAGATGTTCGGGAGACCCAGTACTTC. Protein sequence: CASSQDVRETQYF.

This clone was seen more than once but under ten times. The chain carries TRBV13 and TRBJ1-4; D unclear. Germline V lookup: CDR1 PRHDT, CDR2 FYEKMQ (reference sequence). CDR3 length equals 11 residues. V gave up 3 bases and J gave up 7 bases, with 3 bases separating them. The DNA of the CDR3 is TGTGCCAGCAGCTTCGGTGAAAAACTGTTTTTT. Translation: CASSFGEKLFF. The variable domain in full, completed from reference TRBV13 and TRBJ1-4, reads AAGVIQSPRHLIKEKRETATLKCYPIPRHDTVYWYQQGPGQDPQFLISFYEKMQSDKGSIPDRFSAQQFSDYHSELNMSSLELGDSALYFCASSFGEKLFFGSGTQLSVL.

This chain links TRBV5-1 with TRBJ2-5, with TRBD2 identical over 7 bases. Per germline, CDR1 SGHRS and CDR2 YFSETQ. With V trimmed by 4 bases and J by 2 bases, 5 bases remained unmatched. The CDR3 runs to 14 residues. As DNA, the CDR3 is TGCGCCAGCAGCACACCGGGACTACAAGAGACCCAGTACTTC. This encodes CASSTPGLQETQYF.

The V and J genes are TRBV6-6 and TRBJ2-1; possibly TRBD2 for D (6 bases). The V gene lost 4 bases and the J gene lost 3 bases, with 10 bases spanning the gap. Per germline, CDR1 MNHNY and CDR2 SVGAGI (reference sequence). The CDR3 totals 14 residues. The CDR3 reads CASSFSGSYNEQFF. The CDR3 DNA sequence: TGTGCCAGCAGTTTCTCCGGGAGCTACAATGAGCAGTTCTTC.